Each of the 20 T cell receptor beta chains below was sequenced from the same sample in a study of STAT5B mutations in CD4+ large granular lymphocyte leukemia. Some clones are missing from TCRdb's copy, which holds only in-frame ones; the method was immunoSEQ multiplex PCR. The sample consists of 34,000 or so clones, about 85% of them appearing once. The sample was CD4+ T cells from blood buffy coats. The receptors here all came from a human donor in good health.

J is TRBJ1-2 and V is TRBV19; tentative D call: TRBD1 (5 bases). Germline loops: CDR1 LNHDA, CDR2 SQIVND (reference sequence). This CDR3 spans 14 amino acids. Trimming shortened V by 5 bases and J by 4 bases, and 14 bases separated the two germline ends. The CDR3 sequence: CASSPGGPGYGYTF. The CDR3 DNA follows: TGTGCCAGTAGTCCTGGGGGTCCCGGCTATGGCTACACCTTC.

The chain combines TRBV7-9 with TRBJ1-1; 11 bases match TRBD1. V gave up 6 bases and J gave up 6 bases; unmatched junction bases: 9. From germline, CDR1 is SEHNR and CDR2 FQNEAQ (reference sequence). This CDR3 contains 15 residues. The DNA of the CDR3 is TGTGCCAGCAGTTCGGGACAGGGGGGTTGGGCTGAAGCTTTCTTT. Translation: CASSSGQGGWAEAFF.

The chain joins TRBV2 to TRBJ2-4; D ambiguous. CDR1 is SNHLY, CDR2 FYNNEI, per germline. With 2 bases removed from V and 0 bases from J, the gap between germline ends came to 8 bases. There are 15 residues in the CDR3. As DNA, the CDR3 is TGTGCCAGCAGTGAACCGTACGTAGCCAAAAACATTCAGTACTTC. The encoded protein is CASSEPYVAKNIQYF.

The chain carries TRBV15 and TRBJ2-5; D possibly uses TRBD1 or TRBD2 (5 bases each). The CDR3 has 14 amino acids. In germline, CDR1 is LNHNV, CDR2 YYDKDF (reference sequence). Trimming removed 5 bases from V and 4 bases from J, with 14 bases in between. The CDR3 DNA reads TGTGCCACCAGCGAAAGGGGCGCGGGAGAGACCCAGTACTTC. Translated, it gives CATSERGAGETQYF. Full variable domain (remainder filled in from reference TRBV15 and TRBJ2-5): DAMVIQNPRYQVTQFGKPVTLSCSQTLNHNVMYWYQQKSSQAPKLLFHYYDKDFNNEADTPDNFQSRRPNTSFCFLDIRSPGLGDTAMYLCATSERGAGETQYFGPGTRLLVL.

The CDR3 DNA reads TGTGCCAGCAGCCCCGGGACAGGGTTTGAACTGTTTTTT. Amino acids: CASSPGTGFELFF. The genes are TRBV7-2 and TRBJ1-4, with 9 nucleotides matching TRBD1. The junction had 7 bases not matched to a gene; V was cut back by 5 bases and J by 12 bases. The CDR3 is 13 amino acids. Germline loops: CDR1 SGHTA, CDR2 FQGNSA.

The sample holds a few counts of this clone. The V and J genes are TRBV4-2 and TRBJ2-1; 11 bases line up with TRBD2. This CDR3 comprises 17 residues. The V segment lost 4 bases and the J segment 6 bases; nucleotides outside the gene matches: 11. Germline CDR1 reads LGHNA; CDR2 reads YNFKEQ. The CDR3, as DNA: TGTGCCAGCAGCCTCAATGCAAGGACTAGCGGGTCCAATGAGCAGTTCTTC. Protein product: CASSLNARTSGSNEQFF.

This sequence joins TRBV2 and TRBJ1-2; 10 bases are shared with TRBD1. CDR1 and CDR2 (germline): SNHLY, FYNNEI. This CDR3 is 17 amino acids long. The V and J ends lost 6 bases and 5 bases, in that order; junction bases with no gene match: 15. The CDR3 DNA sequence: TGTGCCAGCAGCCTTACTTACTTGGGACAGGGGCTTTATGGCTACACCTTC. Translating gives CASSLTYLGQGLYGYTF.

This chain joins TRBV27 and TRBJ1-5, with D maybe TRBD1 (5 bases). Germline V gene sequence: CDR1 MNHEY, CDR2 SMNVEV (reference sequence). CDR3 size: 14 residues. The ends were cut back, 3 bases at V and 3 bases at J, with 9 bases in the middle. The CDR3 region has the DNA TGTGCCAGCAGTTTGGGGCAGGTCAATCAGCCCCAGCATTTT. Translation gives CASSLGQVNQPQHF.

V and J are TRBV6-6 and TRBJ2-5; D perhaps matches TRBD2 (6 bases). Trimming took off 0 bases at V and 5 bases at J, with 10 bases between the two ends. Germline V gene lookup returns CDR1 MNHNY and CDR2 SVGAGI (reference sequence). CDR3 length: 14 residues. The CDR3 sequence: CASSYSAGRETQYF. The CDR3 region has the DNA TGTGCCAGCAGTTACTCGGCAGGGAGGGAGACCCAGTACTTC.

V is TRBV7-8 and J is TRBJ1-5; D not resolved. Trimming took off 0 bases at V and 7 bases at J, with 16 bases between the two ends. Germline-derived CDR1 and CDR2 are SGHVS and FQNEAQ. CDR3 length: 16 residues. The CDR3 region is CASSLARRASTQPQHF. CDR3 DNA sequence: TGTGCCAGCAGCTTAGCGCGGAGGGCGTCGACGCAGCCCCAGCATTTT.

This sequence joins TRBV6-6 and TRBJ1-1; unclear D gene. V was pared by 6 bases and J by 10 bases, with 12 bases between. The CDR3 consists of 11 residues. In germline, CDR1 is MNHNY, CDR2 SVGAGI (reference sequence). CDR3 sequence: CASRNKGIAFF. Here the CDR3 DNA reads TGTGCCAGCAGAAATAAGGGAATAGCTTTCTTT.

The V and J genes are TRBV6-1 and TRBJ2-3; tentative D call: TRBD2 (5 bases). The CDR3 spans 15 residues. In germline, CDR1 is MNHNS, CDR2 SASEGT. V gave up 7 bases and J gave up 0 bases, with 14 bases separating them. CDR3 coding DNA: TGTGCCAGCACCCCCGGGGATACTAGCACAGATACGCAGTATTTT. Translated: CASTPGDTSTDTQYF.

V gene TRBV27 combines with J gene TRBJ2-7; the match to TRBD1 covers 7 bases. Germline-derived CDR1 and CDR2 are MNHEY and SMNVEV (reference sequence). V lost 8 bases, J lost 2 bases, and 9 bases stayed unmatched. The CDR3 is 14 residues long. The CDR3, as DNA: TGTGCCAGCTACCCCCGGGACAGTCCCTACGAGCAGTACTTC. Its protein is CASYPRDSPYEQYF.

The table lists this clone with a count of one. V and J are TRBV5-1 and TRBJ2-6, with D perhaps given as TRBD1 or TRBD2 (5 bases each). V was pared by 0 bases and J by 0 bases, with 10 bases between. The V gene's germline CDR1 is SGHRS and CDR2 YFSETQ. CDR3 length: 17 residues. The CDR3 DNA reads TGCGCCAGCAGCTTGGCGGGGCAGTCCTCTGGGGCCAACGTCCTGACTTTC. This translates into CASSLAGQSSGANVLTF.

This clone was observed a single time. The chain joins TRBV6-5 to TRBJ1-2, with unresolved D. CDR3 length: 13 amino acids. In germline, CDR1 is MNHEY, CDR2 SVGAGI. V was pared by 9 bases and J by 3 bases, with 14 bases between. CDR3 region: CASRVGQDYGYTF. The CDR3 DNA sequence: TGTGCCAGTCGGGTGGGTCAGGACTATGGCTACACCTTC.

By proportion, this clone is medium-sized. The DNA of the CDR3 is TGTGCCAGCAGTCAGTCGCAGGGACAGGGTGAAAAACTGTTTTTT. Protein sequence: CASSQSQGQGEKLFF. The J gene is TRBJ1-4, the V gene TRBV6-6; 9 positions agree with TRBD1. CDR1 MNHNY and CDR2 SVGAGI come from the germline V gene (reference sequence). The CDR3 contains 15 residues. V lost 5 bases and J lost 7; bases outside the gene matches: 8.

This clone is medium-sized. DNA of the CDR3: TGTGCCAGCGGCCATGGGGGGGATAGGTACGAGCAGTACTTC. Protein: CASGHGGDRYEQYF. V is TRBV27 and J is TRBJ2-7; TRBD2 matches at 7 bases. The CDR3 runs 14 residues. Germline V gene data show CDR1 as MNHEY and CDR2 as SMNVEV (reference sequence). The V segment lost 8 bases and the J segment 4 bases; nucleotides outside the gene matches: 11.

The chain uses TRBV29-1 and TRBJ2-7, with D maybe TRBD2 (6 bases). The germline V and J ends were trimmed by 4 bases and 2 bases, with 9 bases remaining between them. CDR3 length: 12 residues. Germline CDR1 reads SQVTM; CDR2 reads ANQGSEA. Written as DNA, the CDR3 is TGCAGCGTTGGCCTAGCGACCTACGAGCAGTACTTC. Translating gives CSVGLATYEQYF.

A single count supports this clone. The V call is TRBV4-1, the J call TRBJ2-5; D ambiguous. Trimming took 1 base from V and 0 from J, leaving 15 bases between them. The CDR3 consists of 17 residues. Germline V gene sequence: CDR1 MGHRA, CDR2 YSYEKL. In DNA form, the CDR3 reads TGCGCCAGCAGCCAAGTCTCCGGGCTCCCGTACCAAGAGACCCAGTACTTC. As protein: CASSQVSGLPYQETQYF.

Turning to this clone: Its ends do not fully match the called genes, so a read error is possible. Written as DNA, the CDR3 is TGCGCCACCAGCAGGGGGCATGAAAGAGATACGCAGTATTTT. Translation: CATSRGHERDTQYF. This chain uses TRBV5-1 with TRBJ2-3, with 8 bases that match TRBD1. Germline lookup yields CDR1 SGHRS and CDR2 YFSETQ. The CDR3 totals 14 residues.